These T cell receptor beta chains were read from a single sample in a study of T cells after yellow fever vaccination. TCRdb re-analysed the 5' RACE reads in MiXCR, keeping a single row per CDR3 protein. The sample lists about 370,000 distinct CDR3 sequences; approximately 10% were seen once. Specimen: PBMCs, collected on the day of the first yellow fever vaccination. These receptor sequences come from a man aged 18 to 30 who received the YFV17D yellow fever vaccine. The CDR3 runs from the conserved cysteine through the conserved F or W.

v_gene,j_gene,CDR3aa
TRBV19,TRBJ1-1,CASSIGQGGHTEAFF
TRBV5-1,TRBJ1-1,CASSPTSAAMGGTEAFF
TRBV4-1,TRBJ1-4,CASSQVPSSTNEKLFF
TRBV6-2/TRBV6-3,TRBJ1-5,CASSKVGQGVARQPQHF
TRBV3-1,TRBJ2-3,CASSQDLDSGGSTDTQYF
TRBV7-9,TRBJ1-1,CASSLALSKNTEAFF
TRBV15,TRBJ2-2,CATRATPGTGELFF
TRBV12-3/TRBV12-4,TRBJ2-7,CASSLGGQGLYEQYF
TRBV5-1,TRBJ2-1,CASSLGQGRDEQFF
TRBV27,TRBJ1-4,CASSSTSGHWGLFF
TRBV6-5,TRBJ2-7,CASSYSNPRGGYEQYF
TRBV27,TRBJ2-1,CASSLRLGGNEQFF
TRBV20-1,TRBJ2-5,CSQSGRILQETQYF
TRBV20-1,TRBJ2-5,CSAQSGGAGETQYF
TRBV5-1,TRBJ2-1,CASSLSRGRNEQFF
TRBV6-2/TRBV6-3,TRBJ2-4,CASNQGPTYF
TRBV18,TRBJ1-1,CASSPQGDLNTEAFF
TRBV4-3,TRBJ2-6,CASSQDRALAGANVLTF
TRBV20-1,TRBJ2-2,CSARDWRGDTGELFF
TRBV7-2,TRBJ2-7,CASSGGGQGGYEQYF
TRBV7-2,TRBJ1-2,CASSSGQASYGYTF
TRBV4-3,TRBJ1-1,CASSQGGDGTEAFF
TRBV20-1,TRBJ1-1,CSANGALRNTEAFF
TRBV3-1,TRBJ2-5,CASSRFWGSQETQYF
TRBV9,TRBJ1-1,CASSPGRRPEAFF
TRBV18,TRBJ2-1,CASSRLAGPRDYNEQFF
TRBV6-1,TRBJ1-4,CASSKGDRLLEKLFF
TRBV6-1,TRBJ2-6,CASKDTDGSGANVLTF
TRBV20-1,TRBJ1-6,CSATGRDRRSPLHF
TRBV6-5,TRBJ2-2,CASGYFGLAPGELFF
TRBV5-5,TRBJ2-7,CASSLRDRSFYEQYF
TRBV4-2,TRBJ2-3,CASSQGGPEGQYF
TRBV19,TRBJ1-5,CASSLDRDHQPQHF
TRBV6-2/TRBV6-3,TRBJ2-4,CASSKRSRGGSSIQYF
TRBV7-2,TRBJ2-3,CASSFLRLAGGTDTQYF
TRBV11-2,TRBJ2-2,CASSLFPGLAGDNTGELFF
TRBV12-3/TRBV12-4,TRBJ2-7,CASSLRPLGEQYF
TRBV5-1,TRBJ1-6,CASSPGTASPLHF
TRBV7-3,TRBJ2-1,CASALRDSNEQFF
TRBV4-2,TRBJ2-5,CASSQGELAPGIQYF
TRBV9,TRBJ2-3,CASSSDAGDTQYF
TRBV18,TRBJ1-2,CASSPRGGQGGDYGYTF
TRBV5-1,TRBJ2-5,CASSLVGLVEETQYF
TRBV4-3,TRBJ2-1,CASSRRQKNNEQFF
TRBV11-2,TRBJ1-1,CASSLDLRGQAFF
TRBV5-8,TRBJ1-5,CASSLDWFGVNQPQHF
TRBV20-1,TRBJ2-7,CSAPGGGNTYEQYF
TRBV3-1,TRBJ2-3,CASSQGQVPTDTQYF
TRBV7-8,TRBJ2-5,CASNPIGEETETQYF
TRBV5-4,TRBJ2-3,CASSSIEDTQYF
TRBV27,TRBJ2-1,CASSLTATGPGEQFF